The source of this T cell receptor (beta chain) is a study of blood T cell repertoires in COVID-19. Overall study context: COVID-19 samples collected from the United States, Italy and Spain covered acute and convalescent phases. Sources were T cells, B-cell-depleted T cells, or PBMCs; the material itself was cDNA or gDNA.

Germline values: CDR1 MNHEY, CDR2 SMNVEV (reference sequence). Trimming removed 6 bases from V and 5 bases from J; junction bases left unmatched: 10. The CDR3 has 14 amino acids. Per the study methods: Nucleated cell number was recorded as an estimate derived from reference gene primer amplification. Profiling relied on immunoSEQ multiplex PCR, and the TCRdb table lists in-frame clones only, not all of them. That table supplies the V and J calls and clone size; D and trimming were determined from the DNA. The sample has about 440,000 clones, roughly 88% seen once; the top ten hold roughly 0.66%. Participants' own reports of clinical history determined their cohort assignment.

The sequence was collected from a man aged 18-30 years who had recovered from COVID-19. The source material was PBMCs or T cells enriched from blood (not recorded which). This chain joins TRBV27 and TRBJ2-7; the match to TRBD2 covers 7 bases. The CDR3 sequence is CASSPPGLIHEQYF. The DNA for the CDR3 is TGTGCCAGCAGCCCGCCGGGACTAATCCACGAGCAGTACTTC.